One sample yielded the 25 T cell receptor beta chains listed below, sequenced in a study of blood T cell repertoires in COVID-19. Produced via immunoSEQ multiplex PCR; TCRdb's table is partial and in-frame only. The table includes some 150,000 clones, around four fifths detected once. The source material was peripheral blood. The origin of the receptors is a woman in her forties with active or convalescent COVID-19.

This chain connects TRBV21-1 to TRBJ2-6; TRBD1 reflects the table's D call only, with no check against the DNA. TRBV21-1 has pseudogene status. The CDR3 has 20 amino acids. The CDR3 DNA sequence: TGTGCCAGCAGCACGCGGCGGAAGGGGACAGGCTGCTCTGGGGCCAACGTCCTGACTTTC. Translation gives CASSTRRKGTGCSGANVLTF.

This chain joins TRBV7-9 and TRBJ1-2; possibly TRBD1 for D (5 bases). CDR1 and CDR2 from the germline V gene are SEHNR and FQNEAQ (reference sequence). This CDR3 has 14 residues. V lost 3 bases to trimming and J lost 8 bases, with 16 bases between them. The CDR3 DNA is TGTGCCAGCAGCTTCAGCAGGGAGGAAGTAGGCTACACCTTC. Translated: CASSFSREEVGYTF.

This chain connects TRBV14 to TRBJ1-4; the D is unclear. Germline values: CDR1 SGHDN, CDR2 FVKESK. The CDR3 runs 16 residues. The V end lost 5 bases, the J end lost 0 bases, and 13 bases lay between the germline ends. CDR3 DNA sequence: TGTGCCAGCAGCAAGTATCGGGGAGCAACTAATGAAAAACTGTTTTTT. Translated: CASSKYRGATNEKLFF. Together with reference TRBV14 and TRBJ1-4, the CDR3 gives the full variable domain: EAGVTQFPSHSVIEKGQTVTLRCDPISGHDNLYWYRRVMGKEIKFLLHFVKESKQDESGMPNNRFLAERTGGTYSTLKVQPAELEDSGVYFCASSKYRGATNEKLFFGSGTQLSVL.

This chain connects TRBV3-1 (or the pseudogene TRBV3-2) to TRBJ2-7, with 7 nucleotides matching TRBD1. Trimming cost V 2 bases and J 3 bases; bases outside gene matches: 1. The CDR3 runs to 13 residues. Germline V gene lookup returns CDR1 LGHDT and CDR2 YNNKEL (reference sequence). The CDR3 nucleotides read TGTGCCAGCAGCCAAAACAGGGGCTACGAGCAGTACTTC. Amino acids: CASSQNRGYEQYF.

V is TRBV28 and J is TRBJ2-7; 8 bases are shared with TRBD1. The germline V gene encodes CDR1 MDHEN and CDR2 SYDVKM. The junction had 18 bases not matched to a gene; V was cut back by 1 base and J by 4 bases. CDR3 size: 19 residues. As DNA, the CDR3 is TGTGCCAGCAGTTTATTCAGGGGGCGGCCAGTCCACTGGATATACGAGCAGTACTTC. Translated: CASSLFRGRPVHWIYEQYF.

The chain combines TRBV5-1 with TRBJ1-2, with 9 bases identical to TRBD1. The CDR3 runs to 15 residues. V lost 2 bases, J lost 4 bases, and 6 bases stayed unmatched. Per the germline V gene, CDR1 is SGHRS and CDR2 is YFSETQ. This chain's CDR3 is CASSFQTGGAYGYTF. The CDR3 DNA follows: TGCGCCAGCAGCTTCCAGACAGGGGGGGCCTATGGCTACACCTTC.

In its sample, this clone was seen a few times. This sequence joins TRBV14 and TRBJ2-3; D ambiguous. This CDR3 contains 15 residues. Trimming stripped 0 bases from V and 4 bases from J, with 11 bases between. Germline V gene lookup returns CDR1 SGHDN and CDR2 FVKESK. The CDR3 DNA is TGTGCCAGCAGCCAAGATCAGGATTGGGCAGATACGCAGTATTTT. It specifies CASSQDQDWADTQYF.

Here the CDR3 reads CASSHNRAYRGLGTEAFF. In nucleotides, the CDR3 is TGTGCCAGCAGCCACAACCGGGCCTACAGGGGTTTGGGGACTGAAGCTTTCTTT. The V and J genes are TRBV3-1 (or the pseudogene TRBV3-2) and TRBJ1-1; 7 bases fit TRBD1. This CDR3 has 18 residues. The germline V gene encodes CDR1 LGHDT and CDR2 YNNKEL (reference sequence). Unmatched junction bases numbered 18, after V lost 3 bases and J lost 5 bases.

Comment on this clone: At the DNA level, this CDR3 is encoded by other sequences in the same sample as well. The chain carries TRBV7-2 and TRBJ1-1; TRBD1 matches 7 bases. Germline V gene data show CDR1 as SGHTA and CDR2 as FQGNSA. CDR3 length equals 14 residues. V lost 5 bases to trimming and J lost 2 bases; unmatched junction nucleotides: 5. The CDR3 reads CASSLDRVNTEAFF. CDR3 DNA sequence: TGTGCCAGCAGCCTCGACAGGGTAAACACTGAAGCTTTCTTT.

This clone was seen more than once but under ten times. CDR3 DNA sequence: TGTGCCTGGAACAGGGGGCTGGGTGAGACCCAGTACTTC. This translates into CAWNRGLGETQYF. The chain joins TRBV30 to TRBJ2-5; 9 bases agree with TRBD1. CDR1 and CDR2 (germline): GTSNPN, SVGIG (reference sequence). There are 13 residues in the CDR3. V was pared by 4 bases and J by 5 bases, with 5 bases of the junction left unmatched.

This chain joins TRBV25-1 and TRBJ2-1; 10 bases line up with TRBD1. CDR1 MGHDK and CDR2 SYGVNS come from the germline V gene. This CDR3 contains 14 residues. The junction had 7 bases not matched to a gene; V was cut back by 7 bases and J by 7 bases. Written as DNA, the CDR3 is TGTGCCAGCACCCCCGGGACAGGGGTGAATGAGCAGTTCTTC. Its protein product is CASTPGTGVNEQFF.

The genes are TRBV28 and TRBJ1-4; a possible D gene is TRBD1 (6 bases). The CDR3 is made up of 14 amino acids. V shed 3 bases and J shed 7 bases, with 12 bases lying between them. Germline V gene lookup returns CDR1 MDHEN and CDR2 SYDVKM. The CDR3 DNA is TGTGCCAGCAGTTTCGGGAACAGGGTTGAAAAACTGTTTTTT. This encodes CASSFGNRVEKLFF. Supplemented by reference TRBV28 and TRBJ1-4, the full variable domain reads DVKVTQSSRYLVKRTGEKVFLECVQDMDHENMFWYRQDPGLGLRLIYFSYDVKMKEKGDIPEGYSVSREKKERFSLILESASTNQTSMYLCASSFGNRVEKLFFGSGTQLSVL.

The chain recombines TRBV6-5 with TRBJ1-1; D gene ambiguous. This CDR3 is built from 14 residues. Germline V gives CDR1 MNHEY, CDR2 SVGAGI. V was cut by 2 bases and J by 2 bases, with 9 bases left in between. CDR3 sequence reads: CASSYEYANTEAFF. The CDR3 nucleotides read TGTGCCAGCAGTTACGAGTACGCAAACACTGAAGCTTTCTTT.

This chain links TRBV6-5 with TRBJ2-3; 9 bases fit TRBD1. With 5 bases clipped from V and 9 bases from J, the junction kept 9 bases outside the gene matches. This CDR3 is built from 14 residues. Germline CDR1 MNHEY, CDR2 SVGAGI. CDR3 amino acids: CASSLSSTGGTQYF. DNA of the CDR3: TGTGCCAGCAGTCTTTCCTCGACAGGGGGGACGCAGTATTTT.

The chain joins TRBV6-2 or TRBV6-3 to TRBJ2-7; weak D call: TRBD1 (6 bases). V gave up 2 bases and J gave up 2 bases, with 16 bases separating them. The germline V gene encodes CDR1 MNHEY and CDR2 SVGEGT. CDR3 length: 16 residues. The CDR3 is CASSYDSRGIPYEQYF. The CDR3 nucleotides are TGTGCCAGCAGTTACGACTCCAGGGGTATACCCTACGAGCAGTACTTC.

The genes are TRBV28 and TRBJ2-2; tentative D call: TRBD2 (7 bases). CDR1 and CDR2 from the germline V gene are MDHEN and SYDVKM. The CDR3 runs to 17 residues. Deletions cut 3 bases from V and 0 bases from J, with 14 bases between. The CDR3 loop is CASSFGGPLSNTGELFF. CDR3 nucleotides: TGTGCCAGCAGTTTCGGGGGGCCCCTCTCGAACACCGGGGAGCTGTTTTTT.

This clone was recorded a few times. The rearrangement joins TRBV4-2 to TRBJ1-2; tentative D call: TRBD1 (6 bases). Per germline, CDR1 LGHNA and CDR2 YNFKEQ. V dropped 1 base and J dropped 5 bases, with 17 bases sitting between them. The CDR3 covers 16 residues. The CDR3 bases are TGTGCCAGCAGCCAAGGAATTACAGGGTATGGGTATGGCTACACCTTC. Its translation: CASSQGITGYGYGYTF.

The chain employs TRBV2 and TRBJ1-4; D gene ambiguous. The CDR3 runs 16 residues. V lost 8 bases to trimming and J lost 0 bases, with 16 bases between them. Germline assignment: CDR1 SNHLY and CDR2 FYNNEI. CDR3 loop: CASERVRTATNEKLFF. In DNA form, the CDR3 reads TGTGCCAGCGAGCGTGTCCGAACTGCAACTAATGAAAAACTGTTTTTT.

This clone appeared a few times. The chain uses TRBV6-2 or TRBV6-3 and TRBJ1-1, with D hard to call. The V end lost 2 bases, the J end lost 0 bases, and 4 bases lay between the germline ends. CDR1 is MNHEY and CDR2 is SVGEGT in the germline V gene. This CDR3 has 13 residues. Here the CDR3 reads CASSYRLNTEAFF. CDR3 nucleotide sequence: TGTGCCAGCAGTTACCGTTTGAACACTGAAGCTTTCTTT.

The J gene is TRBJ1-5, the V gene TRBV19, with TRBD1 as a possible D gene (5 bases). Germline CDR1 LNHDA, CDR2 SQIVND (reference sequence). The CDR3 runs to 14 residues. V shed 4 bases and J shed 1 base, with 8 bases lying between them. This CDR3 is CASSKNRSNQPQHF. DNA of the CDR3: TGTGCCAGTAGTAAGAACAGGAGCAATCAGCCCCAGCATTTT.

The chain has TRBV3-1 (or the pseudogene TRBV3-2) and TRBJ1-1; 11 bases align to TRBD1. The CDR3 sequence is 15 residues long. Germline values: CDR1 LGHDT, CDR2 YNNKEL (reference sequence). V shed 1 base and J 4 bases; nucleotides not matched to a gene: 2. CDR3 region: CASSQVGTGGTEAFF. The CDR3, as DNA: TGTGCCAGCAGCCAAGTAGGGACAGGGGGCACTGAAGCTTTCTTT.

This chain joins TRBV18 and TRBJ2-2; D remains ambiguous. This CDR3 is built from 12 residues. V was shortened by 3 bases and J by 3 bases, with 2 bases between the two germline ends. Germline CDR1 reads KGHSH; CDR2 reads LQKENI. The CDR3 here is CASSPDTGELFF. The CDR3 region has the DNA TGTGCCAGCTCACCCGACACCGGGGAGCTGTTTTTT.

CDR3 protein: CASSPYDRAAIYGYTF. CDR3 DNA: TGTGCCAGCAGCCCCTATGACAGGGCCGCCATTTATGGCTACACCTTC. This chain links TRBV6-6 with TRBJ1-2; TRBD1 matches 7 bases. CDR3 size: 16 residues. V was pared by 6 bases and J by 5 bases, with 15 bases of the junction left unmatched. Germline V gene data show CDR1 as MNHNY and CDR2 as SVGAGI (reference sequence).

V gene TRBV5-4 combines with J gene TRBJ1-1; perhaps TRBD1 as D (5 bases). V lost 5 bases and J 0 bases, leaving 17 bases between the germline ends. In germline, CDR1 is SGHNT, CDR2 YYREEE (reference sequence). This CDR3 region has 16 residues. The CDR3 sequence is CASRDDRGGMNTEAFF. The CDR3 nucleotides are TGTGCCAGCAGAGATGACAGAGGCGGGATGAACACTGAAGCTTTCTTT. Full variable domain (outside the CDR3, taken from reference TRBV5-4 and TRBJ1-1): ETGVTQSPTHLIKTRGQQVTLRCSSQSGHNTVSWYQQALGQGPQFIFQYYREEENGRGNFPPRFSGLQFPNYSSELNVNALELDDSALYLCASRDDRGGMNTEAFFGQGTRLTVV.

The chain links TRBV15 to TRBJ2-3; possible D gene TRBD2, 6 bases. V lost 0 bases and J lost 4, with 11 bases in between. Germline CDR1 and CDR2: LNHNV and YYDKDF (reference sequence). The CDR3 has 15 residues. This CDR3 is CATSRDLWGADTQYF. CDR3 coding DNA: TGTGCCACCAGCAGAGATCTCTGGGGGGCAGATACGCAGTATTTT. Supplemented by reference TRBV15 and TRBJ2-3, the full variable domain reads DAMVIQNPRYQVTQFGKPVTLSCSQTLNHNVMYWYQQKSSQAPKLLFHYYDKDFNNEADTPDNFQSRRPNTSFCFLDIRSPGLGDTAMYLCATSRDLWGADTQYFGPGTRLTVL.